The source of this T cell receptor beta chain is a study of blood T cell repertoires in COVID-19. Study information: The study drew acute and convalescent COVID-19 samples from the United States, Italy and Spain. In each case, the material was cDNA or gDNA derived from T cells, B-cell-depleted T cells, or PBMCs.

As processed by the authors: Estimation of nucleated cell counts was performed using reference gene primer amplification. Assay used: immunoSEQ multiplex PCR; TCRdb lists only in-frame clones, some missing. V, J and clone size were drawn from that table, and D and trimming were deduced from the DNA. The top ten clones hold approximately 4% of a sample with about 160,000 clones, roughly nine tenths of them seen once. The CDR3 extends over 12 amino acids. V dropped 5 bases and J dropped 6 bases, with 10 bases sitting between them. The V gene's germline CDR1 is SEHNR and CDR2 FQNEAQ (reference sequence).

Input material: peripheral blood. The chain links TRBV7-9 to TRBJ1-2; no clear D. The source of this sequence is a woman in her seventies with acute or convalescent COVID-19. This chain's CDR3 is CASSLGTDGYTF. CDR3 sequence (DNA): TGTGCCAGCAGCCTAGGTACGGATGGCTACACCTTC.